This T cell receptor (beta chain) was sequenced in a study of blood T cell repertoires in COVID-19. In the source study's methods: Using reference gene primer amplification, nucleated cell counts were estimated. The protocol was immunoSEQ multiplex PCR, while the TCRdb copy is restricted to in-frame clones and leaves out a portion. Clone size and the V and J calls come from that table; the DNA yielded D and trimming. Here the sample spans about 80,000 clones, around 84% being singletons. Trimming cost V 4 bases and J 5 bases; bases outside gene matches: 15. The CDR3 totals 17 residues. CDR1 and CDR2 (germline): SGDLS, YYNGEE.

This receptor was identified in a woman between 65 and 79 years old with acute or convalescent COVID-19. The sample consisted of peripheral blood. The chain joins TRBV9 to TRBJ2-5; 9 bases agree with TRBD2. Here the CDR3 reads CASSPRRSSGSSETQYF. The DNA of the CDR3 is TGTGCCAGCAGCCCGCGAAGGAGTAGCGGGAGTTCGGAGACCCAGTACTTC.